These T cell receptor beta chains were read from a single sample in a study of blood T cell repertoires in COVID-19. Profiling relied on immunoSEQ multiplex PCR, and the TCRdb table lists in-frame clones only, not all of them. The sample yields roughly 200,000 clones, more than 70% seen once. The sequenced material came from peripheral blood. The receptors shown here come from a man between 18 and 35 years old with active or convalescent COVID-19. Both conserved end residues are part of each CDR3. The D gene is left open where the match is weak. Part of the rows lack a size; the others show once, few, many or a class for expanded clones.

j_call | v_call | d_call | cdr3_length | clone_size | cdr3_nt | cdr3_aa
TRBJ2-7 | TRBV2 | TRBD2 | 15 | - | TGTGCCAGCACTGGACTAGCGGGGAGGTCCTACGAGCAGTACTTC | CASTGLAGRSYEQYF
TRBJ1-2 | TRBV6-2/TRBV6-3 | TRBD1 | 12 | - | TGTGCCAGCAGTAGACAGGGAGATGGCTACACCTTC | CASSRQGDGYTF
TRBJ1-5 | TRBV19 | - | 14 | - | TGTGCCAGTAGTATAGGACTGAGTAATCAGCCCCAGCATTTT | CASSIGLSNQPQHF
TRBJ2-2 | TRBV7-2 | - | 16 | - | TGTGCCAGCAGCTTAGCAGGAGGTTGGAACACCGGGGAGCTGTTTTTT | CASSLAGGWNTGELFF
TRBJ2-2 | TRBV6-5 | - | 12 | - | TGTGCCAGCAAGCGTAGCTTCGGGGAGCTGTTTTTT | CASKRSFGELFF
TRBJ1-2 | TRBV3-1/TRBV3-2 | TRBD1 | 15 | - | TGTGCCAGCAGTAACCAGGGGGCGGCTAACTATGGCTACACCTTC | CASSNQGAANYGYTF
TRBJ2-3 | TRBV9 | - | 13 | - | TGTGCCAGTACTAGGGTTGAAACAGATACGCAGTATTTT | CASTRVETDTQYF
TRBJ2-5 | TRBV30 | - | 13 | - | TGTGCCTGGAGTACAGGGCTCGGTGAGACCCAGTACTTC | CAWSTGLGETQYF
TRBJ1-4 | TRBV4-1 | - | 14 | - | TGCGCCAGCAGCCAAGACCAGGGTGTTGAAAAACTGTTTTTT | CASSQDQGVEKLFF
TRBJ1-2 | TRBV2 | - | 14 | once | TGTGCCAGCAGTGAAGGGAGCAGGGTATTTGGCTACACCTTC | CASSEGSRVFGYTF
TRBJ1-2 | TRBV15 | TRBD1 | 14 | few | TGTGCCACCAGCAGTAGTAGGGGGCAGGATGGCTACACCTTC | CATSSSRGQDGYTF
TRBJ2-7 | TRBV24-1 | - | 12 | - | TGTGCCACCATCCAAGGGGCCCACGAGCAGTACTTC | CATIQGAHEQYF
TRBJ1-2 | TRBV6-5 | TRBD1 | 13 | - | TGTGCCAGCAGTACCGGACAGGGGCGGGGCTACACCTTC | CASSTGQGRGYTF
TRBJ1-2 | TRBV5-4 | TRBD1 | 15 | once | TGTGCCAGCAGCTTGGAACAGGGGAGGAGATATGGCTACACCTTC | CASSLEQGRRYGYTF
TRBJ1-2 | TRBV2 | - | 13 | - | TGTGCCAGCAGTGTCGGGGGGGATGATGGCTACACCTTC | CASSVGGDDGYTF
TRBJ1-2 | TRBV7-2 | TRBD1 | 14 | - | TGTGCCAGCAGCTCCCGGGACAGTACCTATGGCTACACCTTC | CASSSRDSTYGYTF
TRBJ2-3 | TRBV4-2 | - | 12 | once | TGTGCCAGCAGCCCTCGGACAGATACGCAGTATTTT | CASSPRTDTQYF
TRBJ2-5 | TRBV5-4 | TRBD2 | 15 | - | TGTGCCAGCAGCTTAAGCGGGAGGGCCCAAGAGACCCAGTACTTC | CASSLSGRAQETQYF
TRBJ2-3 | TRBV19 | TRBD2 | 15 | once | TGTGCCAGTAGTACTATAGCGGGAGGGGGAGATACGCAGTATTTT | CASSTIAGGGDTQYF
TRBJ2-5 | TRBV10-3 | - | 15 | - | TGTGCCATCAGTGACCCCTCTAGCGCTCAAGAGACCCAGTACTTC | CAISDPSSAQETQYF